What follows describes a single T cell receptor beta chain. The antigen is unknown. This sample is drawn from a study of T cell responses to AZD1222 COVID-19 vaccine. Broader study findings: Clonal diversity was possibly underestimated, and the donors were mostly white British, with more females. A reported finding is that nearly half of spike-specific TCRs target unmutated variant regions. The study sampled repertoires only after the peak T cell response. Mapped onto spike, vaccine-associated CD4 TCRs spanned it and were dominant at 160-218 and 743-854.

Generated by immunoSEQ multiplex PCR, the TCRdb table keeps only in-frame clones and is missing some. This sample has some 120,000 clones, with 84% found just once. This sequence originates from an adult who received the AZD1222 COVID-19 vaccine. The sequences come from peripheral blood, collected 28 days after the second AZD1222 dose.

In nucleotides, the CDR3 is TGTGCCAGCAGCTTAAAAGTTCGTTCCGATCAGCCCCAGCATTTT. Amino acid sequence: CASSLKVRSDQPQHF. This chain uses TRBV7-2 with TRBJ1-5; D not certain. Per germline, CDR1 SGHTA and CDR2 FQGNSA. This CDR3 has 15 amino acids. V gave up 2 bases and J gave up 5 bases, with 13 bases separating them.